The T cell receptor beta chain under discussion was sequenced for a study of cytomegalovirus exposure and HLA in healthy donors. Trimming removed 3 bases from V and 7 bases from J, with 13 bases in between. CDR3 length: 14 amino acids. In germline, CDR1 is SGHNT, CDR2 YYREEE (reference sequence). It was with 60 Vbeta and 13 Jbeta primers that the PCR ran. Sequencing used immunoSEQ multiplex PCR; TCRdb keeps in-frame clones, though not all of them. This table has 80,000 to 100,000 clones, around 67% appearing once. The chain combines TRBV5-4 with TRBJ1-4, with a weak D call TRBD1 (5 bases). Sequencing input: PBMCs. The sequence was collected from a man aged 50 to 59 in good health and CMV-seronegative. CDR3 protein: CASSSPGGGEKLFF. The CDR3 DNA is TGTGCCAGCAGCTCTCCGGGCGGGGGTGAAAAACTGTTTTTT.